These 26 T cell receptor beta chains originate from one sample sequenced in a study of post-analysis software for immune sequencing data. Unique-molecular-identifier-tagged TCR beta cDNA libraries were used. Each CDR3 protein is one row after TCRdb ran MiXCR on the PCR reads. The top ten clones hold 28% of a sample with some 160,000 distinct CDR3 sequences, around 36% of them seen once. The material was blood, obtained after autologous hematopoietic stem cell transplantation. The receptor set was obtained from a girl aged 5-17 years with multiple sclerosis.

The CDR3 coding sequence is TGTGCCAGCAGCTTAGCGCTACGTCCCAGCGGGGGAGTCTACGAGCAGTACTTC. Protein product: CASSLALRPSGGVYEQYF. This sequence joins TRBV7-9 and TRBJ2-5, with 8 bases matching TRBD2. The DNA end is more similar to TRBJ2-7, so the J call may be wrong. Per germline, CDR1 SEHNR and CDR2 FQNEAQ (reference sequence). The CDR3 is made up of 18 amino acids.

This clonotype was seen ten or more times. The rearrangement links TRBV7-2 to TRBJ2-1; 8 bases agree with TRBD2. The CDR3 runs to 14 residues. Germline V gene data show CDR1 as SGHTA and CDR2 as FQGNSA. V lost 2 bases and J lost 8; bases outside the gene matches: 5. CDR3 in amino acids: CASSLSGRTDEQFF. The CDR3, as DNA: TGTGCCAGCAGCTTAAGCGGGAGAACAGATGAGCAGTTCTTC.

The genes are TRBV5-1 and TRBJ2-7; no clear D gene. V gave up 4 bases and J gave up 2 bases, with 10 bases separating them. The CDR3 consists of 13 residues. Germline-derived CDR1 and CDR2 are SGHRS and YFSETQ. The CDR3 is CASSNSPTYEQYF. The DNA of the CDR3 is TGCGCCAGCAGCAACAGCCCGACCTACGAGCAGTACTTC.

The CDR3 loop reads CASSQGTRGGQETQYF. CDR3 coding DNA: TGTGCCAGCAGCCAAGGAACTAGGGGGGGGCAAGAGACCCAGTACTTC. The J gene is TRBJ2-5, the V gene TRBV3-1; a possible D gene is TRBD2 (7 bases). Trimming pared 1 base from V and 2 bases from J, leaving 14 bases between. The CDR3 is 16 amino acids. From germline, CDR1 is LGHDT and CDR2 YNNKEL (reference sequence).

The chain uses TRBV4-1 and TRBJ2-7; TRBD1 matches 7 bases. V gave up 4 bases and J gave up 3 bases; unmatched junction bases: 12. Per the germline V gene, CDR1 is MGHRA and CDR2 is YSYEKL. This CDR3 has 16 amino acids. CDR3 in amino acids: CASSPLDRAIGYEQYF. The CDR3 coding sequence is TGCGCCAGCAGCCCACTCGACAGGGCTATAGGCTACGAGCAGTACTTC.

The chain recombines TRBV20-1 with TRBJ1-5; the D gene is possibly TRBD1 (5 bases). This CDR3 has 14 residues. Trimming stripped 3 bases from V and 4 bases from J, with 13 bases between. The germline gives CDR1 DFQATT, CDR2 SNEGSKA (reference sequence). The CDR3 nucleotides read TGCAGTGCTAGTGTGCAGGGTGGGAATCAGCCCCAGCATTTT. Protein product: CSASVQGGNQPQHF.

This rearrangement joins TRBV16 to TRBJ1-5; no clear D. Trimming cost V 1 base and J 1 base, with 8 bases left between them. Germline V CDR1 and CDR2: KGHSY, FQNENV. The CDR3 contains 15 residues. CDR3 loop: CASSQFRGSNQPQHF. CDR3 nucleotides: TGTGCCAGCAGCCAATTCCGAGGGAGCAATCAGCCCCAGCATTTT. The full variable domain, completed using reference TRBV16 and TRBJ1-5, is GEEVAQTPKHLVRGEGQKAKLYCAPIKGHSYVFWYQQVLKNEFKFLISFQNENVFDETGMPKERFSAKCLPNSPCSLEIQATKLEDSAVYFCASSQFRGSNQPQHFGDGTRLSIL.

This sequence joins TRBV5-1 and TRBJ2-7, with 7 bases lining up with TRBD1. Germline CDR1 SGHRS, CDR2 YFSETQ. After removal of 4 bases from V and 0 bases from J, the junction contained 7 bases not matched to a gene. CDR3 length: 15 amino acids. CDR3 in amino acids: CASSRWTGTSYEQYF. The DNA for the CDR3 is TGCGCCAGCAGCAGATGGACAGGCACCTCCTACGAGCAGTACTTC. Full variable domain (outside the CDR3, taken from reference TRBV5-1 and TRBJ2-7): KAGVTQTPRYLIKTRGQQVTLSCSPISGHRSVSWYQQTPGQGLQFLFEYFSETQRNKGNFPGRFSGRQFSNSRSEMNVSTLELGDSALYLCASSRWTGTSYEQYFGPGTRLTVT.

The chain has TRBV7-2 and TRBJ2-1; TRBD2 aligns across 14 bases. The trim removed 5 bases at V and 4 bases at J, leaving 10 bases unmatched. This CDR3 is 18 amino acids long. Germline CDR1 reads SGHTA; CDR2 reads FQGNSA. The CDR3 is CASSVGTSGSVRYNEQFF. CDR3 coding DNA: TGTGCCAGCAGCGTAGGGACTAGCGGGAGTGTAAGGTACAATGAGCAGTTCTTC. Drawing the rest from reference TRBV7-2 and TRBJ2-1, the complete variable domain is GAGVSQSPSNKVTEKGKDVELRCDPISGHTALYWYRQSLGQGLEFLIYFQGNSAPDKSGLPSDRFSAERTGGSVSTLTIQRTQQEDSAVYLCASSVGTSGSVRYNEQFFGPGTRLTVL.

This clonotype was seen more than once but under ten times. The chain is built from TRBV6-6 and TRBJ1-1; 9 positions agree with TRBD1. The CDR3 loop spans 16 amino acids. V lost 5 bases and J lost 6; bases outside the gene matches: 13. The germline V gene encodes CDR1 MNHNY and CDR2 SVGAGI (reference sequence). The CDR3: CASSLMQGQGRAEAFF. The CDR3 region has the DNA TGTGCCAGCAGTCTTATGCAGGGACAGGGTCGGGCTGAAGCTTTCTTT.

This clonotype has more than one count but fewer than ten. The gene calls are TRBV12-3 or TRBV12-4 and TRBJ2-1; a possible D gene is TRBD2 (6 bases). The CDR3 is made up of 13 amino acids. Trimming removed 7 bases at V and 9 bases at J, with 16 bases between. The DNA for the CDR3 is TGTGCCAGCAACATAGCGGTTTGGGGTGAGCAGTTCTTC. It translates to CASNIAVWGEQFF.

The chain recombines TRBV4-2 with TRBJ2-4; 7 bases agree with TRBD2. The junction had 8 bases not matched to a gene; V was cut back by 4 bases and J by 5 bases. This CDR3 region has 15 residues. The germline V gene has CDR1 LGHNA and CDR2 YNFKEQ. The CDR3 loop is CASSPLLAEQNIQYF. For the CDR3, the DNA is TGTGCCAGCAGCCCCCTCCTAGCGGAGCAAAACATTCAGTACTTC.

The gene calls are TRBV12-3 or TRBV12-4 and TRBJ1-5, with D perhaps matching TRBD1 (5 bases). The CDR3 sequence is 15 residues long. The V end was cut by 7 bases, the J end by 10 bases, with 23 bases between. The CDR3 DNA is TGTGCCAGCACCCCGGGGGGAGGGGACCCCAAACCCCAGCATTTT. Protein product: CASTPGGGDPKPQHF.

The rearrangement uses TRBV10-3 and TRBJ2-7; D assignment may be TRBD1 or TRBD2 (5 bases each). This CDR3 spans 14 amino acids. In germline, CDR1 is ENHRY, CDR2 SYGVKD. V dropped 11 bases and J dropped 7 bases, with 24 bases sitting between them. CDR3 protein: CASTAFWDLIEQYF. The DNA for the CDR3 is TGTGCCTCTACAGCGTTTTGGGACCTAATTGAGCAGTACTTC.

V usage is TRBV2 and J usage is TRBJ2-1; possibly TRBD2 for D (6 bases). The V gene's germline CDR1 is SNHLY and CDR2 FYNNEI. V was cut by 2 bases and J by 3 bases, with 11 bases left in between. The length of the CDR3 is 15 residues. This CDR3 reads CASSESWDFYNEQFF. CDR3 in DNA: TGTGCCAGCAGTGAATCGTGGGACTTCTACAATGAGCAGTTCTTC.

The V call is TRBV9, the J call TRBJ2-7, with unresolved D. V was pared by 3 bases and J by 5 bases, with 12 bases between. This CDR3 is built from 13 residues. Germline loops: CDR1 SGDLS, CDR2 YYNGEE. As DNA, the CDR3 is TGTGCCAGCAGCGGCCGCACGACACACGAGCAGTACTTC. It codes for CASSGRTTHEQYF.

This clonotype was observed a handful of times. The gene calls are TRBV12-3 or TRBV12-4 and TRBJ1-1; D may be TRBD1 (6 bases). The length of the CDR3 is 14 residues. Trimming took 5 bases from V and 3 from J, leaving 13 bases between them. The CDR3 nucleotides read TGTGCCAGCAGTCTCGGGACACTCGACACTGAAGCTTTCTTT. Residues: CASSLGTLDTEAFF.

V and J are TRBV7-9 and TRBJ2-5; maybe TRBD2 (6 bases). The J call is doubtful: the DNA matches TRBJ2-7 better. This CDR3 region has 17 residues. CDR1 SEHNR and CDR2 FQNEAQ come from the germline V gene (reference sequence). CDR3 DNA: TGTGCCAGCAGCCGGAATCTTGGCGGGACTTCTTCCTACGAGCAGTACTTC. Its translation: CASSRNLGGTSSYEQYF.

This clonotype has a count of ten or more. V and J are TRBV9 and TRBJ2-1, with 11 bases lining up with TRBD2. Germline V CDR1 and CDR2: SGDLS, YYNGEE. The V and J ends lost 2 bases and 6 bases, in that order; junction bases with no gene match: 1. This CDR3 comprises 14 residues. CDR3 sequence (DNA): TGTGCCAGCAGCGTGGGACTAGCGGCCAATGAGCAGTTCTTC. This codes for CASSVGLAANEQFF.

The genes are TRBV12-5 and TRBJ2-1; TRBD2 aligns across 14 bases. CDR1 is LGHNT and CDR2 is FRNRAP in the germline V gene. V shed 7 bases, J shed 7 bases, and the junction held 6 bases outside the gene matches. The CDR3 consists of 15 residues. Here the CDR3 reads CASAQGLAGVNEQFF. The CDR3 region has the DNA TGTGCTAGTGCGCAGGGACTAGCGGGAGTTAATGAGCAGTTCTTC.

This clonotype was detected only a few times. The junction departs from germline at one end; a sequencing error may be responsible. V is TRBV12-3 or TRBV12-4 and J is TRBJ1-6; D ambiguous. The length of the CDR3 is 17 residues. This CDR3 reads CASSFGARRRPNSPPHF. The CDR3 coding sequence is TGTGCCAGCAGTTTCGGTGCACGGCGCAGACCTAATTCACCCCCCCACTTT.

This clonotype was detected only a few times. The genes are TRBV6-1 and TRBJ2-3; 8 bases are shared with TRBD1. This CDR3 has 15 residues. Trimming at V came to 6 bases and at J to 1 base, leaving 6 bases not matched to a gene. Per the germline V gene, CDR1 is MNHNS and CDR2 is SASEGT. The CDR3 nucleotides are TGTGCCAGCAGAGGGTTGACAGGGGGCACAGATACGCAGTATTTT. Amino acid sequence: CASRGLTGGTDTQYF.

Concerning this clonotype itself: This may be a read error: a much more frequent sequence differs by one nucleotide. The chain joins TRBV12-3 or TRBV12-4 to TRBJ2-7, with 9 bases matching TRBD2. J lost 5 bases, V lost 4 bases, and 6 bases had no gene match. This CDR3 is 14 amino acids long. CDR3 sequence: CASSSLAGRHEQYF. The CDR3, as DNA: TGTGCCAGCAGTTCCCTAGCGGGACGCCACGAGCAGTACTTC.

V gene TRBV12-3 or TRBV12-4 combines with J gene TRBJ2-7; D assignment may be TRBD1 or TRBD2 (5 bases each). Trimming cost V 5 bases and J 8 bases, with 16 bases left between them. The CDR3 contains 13 residues. The CDR3 DNA follows: TGTGCCAGCAGTGCCGGGACGCCGAGCCAGCAGTACTTC. Residues: CASSAGTPSQQYF.

The chain recombines TRBV29-1 with TRBJ2-7; 8 bases match TRBD1. V lost 2 bases to trimming and J lost 5 bases; unmatched junction nucleotides: 8. This CDR3 contains 14 residues. Germline loops: CDR1 SQVTM, CDR2 ANQGSEA. CDR3 loop: CSVEKVDRGNEQYF. CDR3 DNA sequence: TGCAGCGTTGAAAAGGTCGACAGGGGCAACGAGCAGTACTTC.

This clonotype turned up a few times. The chain combines TRBV6-6 with TRBJ2-7, with 9 bases matching TRBD2. The trim removed 10 bases at V and 3 bases at J, leaving 4 bases unmatched. CDR3 size: 12 residues. Per germline, CDR1 MNHNY and CDR2 SVGAGI (reference sequence). The CDR3 sequence is CATALAGYEQYF. The DNA of the CDR3 is TGTGCCACCGCACTAGCGGGCTACGAGCAGTACTTC.